The present T cell receptor beta chain was sequenced within a study of blood T cell repertoires in COVID-19. As for the study in general: Material from acute and convalescent COVID-19 was sourced from the United States, Italy and Spain. Nucleic acid was either cDNA or gDNA, and it came from T cells, B-cell-depleted T cells, or PBMCs.

Authors' processing steps: Reference gene primer amplification gave nucleated cell count estimates. Produced via immunoSEQ multiplex PCR; TCRdb's table is partial and in-frame only. The V and J calls and clone size are taken from that table; D and trimming were inferred from the DNA. The profile shows roughly 99,000 clones, 75% to 95% of them singletons. The receptor's source is a woman in her twenties or thirties with acute or convalescent COVID-19. The specimen was peripheral blood.

The CDR3 is CASKFKGLAGETQYF. As DNA, the CDR3 is TGTGCCAGCAAATTCAAAGGGCTAGCGGGAGAGACCCAGTACTTC. The chain couples TRBV28 to TRBJ2-5; 8 bases are a match to TRBD2. The CDR3 length is 15 residues. Germline CDR1 is MDHEN and CDR2 is SYDVKM. The junction had 11 bases not matched to a gene; V was cut back by 7 bases and J by 4 bases.